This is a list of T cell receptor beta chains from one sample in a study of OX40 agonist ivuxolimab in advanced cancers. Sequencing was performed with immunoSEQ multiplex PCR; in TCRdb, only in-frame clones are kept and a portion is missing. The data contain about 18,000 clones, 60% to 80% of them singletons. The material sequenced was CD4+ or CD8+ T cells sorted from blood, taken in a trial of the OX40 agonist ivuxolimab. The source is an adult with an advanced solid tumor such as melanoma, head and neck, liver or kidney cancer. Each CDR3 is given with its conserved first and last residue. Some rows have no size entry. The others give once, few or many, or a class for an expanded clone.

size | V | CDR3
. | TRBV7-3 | CASSSTGGKEETQYF
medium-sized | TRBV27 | CASTPEGDGSYEQYF
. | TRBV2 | CASSEVRGTGSTGELFF
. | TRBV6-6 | CASSLRGTLSYEQYF
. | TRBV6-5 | CASSYGLVGGANVLTF
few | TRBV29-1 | CSVDHYNEQFF
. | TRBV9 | CASSGAGQIGEKLFF
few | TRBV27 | CASRQTSGSGSTGELFF
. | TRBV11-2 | CASSFPSAYEQYF
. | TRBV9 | CASSSRETQYF
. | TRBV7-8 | CASSWGQGNTEAFF
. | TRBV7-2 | CASSLEGGTAYEQYF
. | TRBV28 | CASSGATGRGETQYF
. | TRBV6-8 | CASSLGLAGGSSYEQYF
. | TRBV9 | CASSVRLAGGPWQFF
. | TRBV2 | CASYPGTESSGNTIYF
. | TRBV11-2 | CASSLVLEREPYTGELFF
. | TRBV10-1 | CASSESGDNEQFF
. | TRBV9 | CASSVEGHLKDSGELFF
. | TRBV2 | CASSESLAGTDTQYF
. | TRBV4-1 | CASSQDPGTEQYF